This TCR beta chain comes out of a study of blood T cell repertoires in COVID-19. Study background: Specimens from acute and convalescent COVID-19 originated in the United States, Italy and Spain. PBMCs, B-cell-depleted T cells, or T cells were the source of the cDNA or gDNA that made up the material.

V lost 1 base and J 1 base, leaving 7 bases between the germline ends. The germline V gene encodes CDR1 MNHEY and CDR2 SVGAGI. CDR3 length: 15 residues. TCRdb's table, derived via immunoSEQ multiplex PCR, lists solely in-frame clones and lacks some. The sample yields 68,000 or so clones, over 75% seen once. J is TRBJ2-2 and V is TRBV6-5; D is ambiguous. The sequence was obtained from a middle-aged man with COVID-19, enrolled during active disease. The sequenced material came from peripheral blood. Here the CDR3 DNA reads TGTGCCAGCAGTTACTTCGGCGGGAACACCGGGGAGCTGTTTTTT. As protein: CASSYFGGNTGELFF.